This T cell receptor (beta chain) comes out of a study of cytomegalovirus exposure and HLA in healthy donors. Study-level information: Unique TCR beta sequences numbering about 100 million came from roughly 180 million T cells in an earlier analysis.

General study points: Both high specificity and high sensitivity reportedly marked the classifier's diagnosis of cytomegalovirus status. In a later analysis, specific HLA alleles were associated with 15,000 to 20,000 TCR beta sequences at a 0.05 false discovery rate.

With respect to this clone: Its antigen is still unknown.

V shed 5 bases, J shed 2 bases, and the junction held 6 bases outside the gene matches. The CDR3 loop spans 14 amino acids. Germline values: CDR1 LNHDA, CDR2 SQIVND (reference sequence). The PCR used 60 Vbeta and 13 Jbeta primers. Assay used: immunoSEQ multiplex PCR; TCRdb lists only in-frame clones, some missing. This table holds 65,000 to 90,000 clones, roughly 71% found once. Material for sequencing was PBMCs. The origin of this receptor is a man in his 70s in good health and CMV-seronegative. The chain joins TRBV19 to TRBJ2-7; 7 bases match TRBD1. This CDR3 is CASSEGAGPYEQYF. CDR3 in DNA: TGTGCCAGTAGTGAGGGGGCGGGCCCCTACGAGCAGTACTTC.